These T cell receptor beta chains were read from a single sample in a study of cytomegalovirus exposure and HLA in healthy donors. Libraries were prepared by immunoSEQ multiplex PCR; TCRdb keeps only in-frame clonotypes and omits some of them. The sample holds about 120,000 clones, around three quarters seen once. The specimen was PBMCs. These receptors all stem from a female donor in good health and CMV-seronegative. CDR3s include the opening cysteine and the closing phenylalanine or tryptophan. D genes are given only for firm matches. The size of a clone is reported for some rows only, either as once, few or many, or as a class for expanded clones.

D	V	size	J	CDR3	DNA
.	TRBV7-8	.	TRBJ1-5	CASSRVGRQPQHF	TGTGCCAGCAGCAGAGTGGGGCGGCAGCCCCAGCATTTT
.	TRBV15	.	TRBJ2-4	CATSRDRVRQDENIQYF	TGTGCCACCAGCAGAGATAGGGTCCGACAGGACGAAAACATTCAGTACTTC
TRBD1	TRBV9	once	TRBJ2-7	CASSAKGQTNEQYF	TGTGCCAGCAGCGCAAAGGGACAGACGAACGAGCAGTACTTC
TRBD1	TRBV5-5	once	TRBJ1-2	CASSPQDRGLDGYTF	TGTGCCAGCAGCCCCCAGGACAGGGGTTTAGATGGCTACACCTTC
.	TRBV5-4	.	TRBJ1-2	CASSLDGGGGGDGYTF	TGTGCCAGCAGCCTGGACGGGGGGGGAGGGGGTGACGGCTACACCTTC
.	TRBV6-1	few	TRBJ1-4	CASTGEEKLFF	TGTGCCAGCACCGGGGAAGAAAAACTGTTTTTT
.	TRBV4-1	few	TRBJ1-3	CASSHLTGNTIYF	TGCGCCAGCAGCCACCTCACAGGAAACACCATATATTTT
TRBD1	TRBV9	once	TRBJ2-1	CASSVRDRVNEQFF	TGTGCCAGCAGCGTAAGGGACAGAGTCAATGAGCAGTTCTTC
TRBD2	TRBV5-1	.	TRBJ2-3	CASSAQAGVGDTQYF	TGCGCCAGCAGCGCCCAAGCGGGGGTGGGGGATACGCAGTATTTT
TRBD2	TRBV19	.	TRBJ2-1	CASSMTSGPWVFF	TGTGCCAGTAGTATGACTAGCGGGCCCTGGGTGTTCTTC
.	TRBV5-6	.	TRBJ1-3	CASSLVAQSGNTIYF	TGTGCCAGCAGCTTGGTTGCACAGAGTGGAAACACCATATATTTT
TRBD2	TRBV6-4	.	TRBJ2-1	CASSDSKSSAGGENEQFF	TGTGCCAGCAGTGACTCGAAGTCCTCAGCGGGGGGTGAGAATGAGCAGTTCTTC